This passage covers 10 T cell receptor beta chains from one sample sequenced in a study of siplizumab effects on memory and regulatory T cells. Libraries were prepared by immunoSEQ multiplex PCR; TCRdb keeps only in-frame clonotypes and omits some of them. The sample has 11,000 to 15,000 clones, 49% seen once. In the mixed lymphocyte reaction, cells were cocultured for about 6 days at 37°C. These TCRs are of unknown antigen specificity. The sequenced sample was CFSE-low (dividing) CD4+ T cells sorted from an allogeneic mixed lymphocyte reaction. These receptor sequences come from a human donor in good health; the cells came from an allogeneic mixed lymphocyte reaction.

This clone was detected once. The chain employs TRBV11-3 and TRBJ2-7; D is perhaps TRBD1 (6 bases). The CDR3 length is 16 residues. The V end was cut by 1 base, the J end by 3 bases, with 16 bases between. Per the germline V gene, CDR1 is SGHNT and CDR2 is YENEEA. This CDR3 reads CASSLVGGPAVYEQYF. CDR3 nucleotides: TGTGCCAGCAGCTTAGTTGGGGGCCCGGCCGTCTACGAGCAGTACTTC.

The V and J genes are TRBV18 and TRBJ1-3; no firm D call. From germline, CDR1 is KGHSH and CDR2 LQKENI. Trimming removed 0 bases at V and 0 bases at J, with 6 bases between. The CDR3 has 15 residues. Written as DNA, the CDR3 is TGTGCCAGCTCACCACCTAGGGTCTCTGGAAACACCATATATTTT. It translates to CASSPPRVSGNTIYF.

The chain joins TRBV5-4 to TRBJ1-1, with TRBD1 as a possible D gene (5 bases). V dropped 0 bases and J dropped 2 bases, with 14 bases sitting between them. This CDR3 spans 16 amino acids. The germline V gene encodes CDR1 SGHNT and CDR2 YYREEE (reference sequence). In DNA, the CDR3 is TGTGCCAGCAGCTTGGGCGGGGGGGATTTAAACACTGAAGCTTTCTTT. Protein sequence: CASSLGGGDLNTEAFF.

V is TRBV18 and J is TRBJ1-2, with D possibly TRBD1 on 5 matching bases. Trimming removed 6 bases at V and 4 bases at J, with 21 bases between. CDR3 length equals 16 residues. In germline, CDR1 is KGHSH, CDR2 LQKENI. In DNA form, the CDR3 reads TGTGCCAGCTCGATGTCCAGGGTGGAAAGTGGCTATGGCTACACCTTC. Amino acids: CASSMSRVESGYGYTF.

The chain combines TRBV6-4 with TRBJ1-4, with D perhaps matching TRBD1 (6 bases). The ends were cut back, 6 bases at V and 6 bases at J, with 17 bases in the middle. CDR3 length: 15 residues. CDR1 is MRHNA, CDR2 SNTAGT, per germline. The CDR3 coding sequence is TGTGCCAGCAGGAGCGGGGGGGCTGGTGATGAAAAACTGTTTTTT. This encodes CASRSGGAGDEKLFF.

The genes are TRBV2 and TRBJ2-7; D perhaps matches TRBD1 (5 bases). This CDR3 spans 15 amino acids. Germline assignment: CDR1 SNHLY and CDR2 FYNNEI. Trimming cost V 3 bases and J 0 bases, with 12 bases left between them. The CDR3 reads CASSEERGYSYEQYF. CDR3 bases: TGTGCCAGCAGTGAGGAAAGGGGTTACTCCTACGAGCAGTACTTC.

This sequence joins TRBV5-8 and TRBJ2-1; 7 positions agree with TRBD2. The CDR3 spans 16 residues. With V trimmed by 4 bases and J by 4 bases, 11 bases remained unmatched. CDR1 SGHTS and CDR2 YDEGEE come from the germline V gene. The CDR3 DNA follows: TGTGCCAGCAGCCCTCCGACAGCGGGGACTTACAATGAGCAGTTCTTC. Translated: CASSPPTAGTYNEQFF. Complete variable domain (other parts from reference TRBV5-8 and TRBJ2-1): EAGVTQSPTHLIKTRGQQATLRCSPISGHTSVYWYQQALGLGLQFLLWYDEGEERNRGNFPPRFSGRQFPNYSSELNVNALELEDSALYLCASSPPTAGTYNEQFFGPGTRLTVL.

In DNA form, the CDR3 reads TGTGCCAGCAGCTTTCCCGAGGGGGGGAACTATGGCTACACCTTC. It encodes CASSFPEGGNYGYTF. The V gene is TRBV7-9, the J gene TRBJ1-2, with a possible D match to TRBD1 (6 bases). CDR3 length: 15 residues. V was cut by 3 bases and J by 2 bases, with 13 bases left in between. Germline V lookup: CDR1 SEHNR, CDR2 FQNEAQ (reference sequence).

This chain uses TRBV5-1 with TRBJ1-2; D uncertain. The CDR3 has 13 residues. Germline assignment: CDR1 SGHRS and CDR2 YFSETQ. V lost 1 base and J lost 8, with 12 bases in between. Written as DNA, the CDR3 is TGCGCCAGCAGCTTGTGGGGTGGAGTGGGCTACACCTTC. It translates to CASSLWGGVGYTF.

This clone is classed as medium-sized (0.01 to 0.1%). The rearrangement links TRBV5-1 to TRBJ1-2; 7 positions match TRBD1. The CDR3 loop spans 13 amino acids. Trimming at V came to 4 bases and at J to 7 bases, leaving 7 bases not matched to a gene. Per germline, CDR1 SGHRS and CDR2 YFSETQ. The CDR3 is CASSPRDSGGYTF. Here the CDR3 DNA reads TGCGCCAGCAGCCCGCGGGACAGCGGTGGCTACACCTTC.